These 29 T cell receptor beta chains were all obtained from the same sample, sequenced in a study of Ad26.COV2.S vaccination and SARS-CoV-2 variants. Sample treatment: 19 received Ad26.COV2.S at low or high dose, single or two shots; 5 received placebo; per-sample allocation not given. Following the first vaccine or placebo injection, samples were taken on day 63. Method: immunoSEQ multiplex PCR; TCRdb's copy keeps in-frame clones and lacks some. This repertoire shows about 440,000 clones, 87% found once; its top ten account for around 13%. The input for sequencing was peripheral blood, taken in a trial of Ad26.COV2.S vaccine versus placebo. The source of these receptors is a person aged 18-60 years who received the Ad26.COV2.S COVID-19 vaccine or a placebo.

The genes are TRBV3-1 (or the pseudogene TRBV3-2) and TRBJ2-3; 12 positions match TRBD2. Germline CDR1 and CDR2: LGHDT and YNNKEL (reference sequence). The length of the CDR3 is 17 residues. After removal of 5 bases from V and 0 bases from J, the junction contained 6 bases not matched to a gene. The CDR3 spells CASSSRTSGISTDTQYF. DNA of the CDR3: TGTGCCAGCAGCTCCCGGACTAGCGGGATCAGCACAGATACGCAGTATTTT.

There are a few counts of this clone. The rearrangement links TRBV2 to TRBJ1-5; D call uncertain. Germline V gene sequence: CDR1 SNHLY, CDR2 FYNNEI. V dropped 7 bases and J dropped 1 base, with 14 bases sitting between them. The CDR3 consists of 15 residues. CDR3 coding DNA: TGTGCCAGCAACCAGATAGCGGGGAGCAATCAGCCCCAGCATTTT. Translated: CASNQIAGSNQPQHF. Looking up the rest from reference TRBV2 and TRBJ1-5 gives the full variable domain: EPEVTQTPSHQVTQMGQEVILRCVPISNHLYFYWYRQILGQKVEFLVSFYNNEISEKSEIFDDQFSVERPDGSNFTLKIRSTKLEDSAMYFCASNQIAGSNQPQHFGDGTRLSIL.

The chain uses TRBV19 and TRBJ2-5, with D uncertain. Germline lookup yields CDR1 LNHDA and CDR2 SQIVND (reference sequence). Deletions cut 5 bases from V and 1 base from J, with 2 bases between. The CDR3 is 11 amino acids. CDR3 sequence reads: CASSVQETQYF. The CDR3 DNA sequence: TGTGCCAGTAGTGTCCAAGAGACCCAGTACTTC.

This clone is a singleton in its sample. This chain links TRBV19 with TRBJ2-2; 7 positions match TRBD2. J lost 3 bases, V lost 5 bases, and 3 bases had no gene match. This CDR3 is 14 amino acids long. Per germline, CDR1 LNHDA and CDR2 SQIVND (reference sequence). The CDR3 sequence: CASSAGADTGELFF. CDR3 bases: TGTGCCAGTAGTGCGGGAGCGGACACCGGGGAGCTGTTTTTT.

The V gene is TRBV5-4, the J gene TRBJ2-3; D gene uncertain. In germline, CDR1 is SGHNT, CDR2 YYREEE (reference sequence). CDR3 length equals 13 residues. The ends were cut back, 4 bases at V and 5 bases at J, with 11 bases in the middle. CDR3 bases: TGTGCCAGCAGCCATGACCGTGAAGATACGCAGTATTTT. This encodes CASSHDREDTQYF.

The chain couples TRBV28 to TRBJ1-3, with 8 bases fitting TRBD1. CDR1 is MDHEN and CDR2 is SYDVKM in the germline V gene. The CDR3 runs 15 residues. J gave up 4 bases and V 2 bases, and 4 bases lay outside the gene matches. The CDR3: CASSLPDRAGNTIYF. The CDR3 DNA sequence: TGTGCCAGCAGTTTACCGGACAGGGCGGGAAACACCATATATTTT. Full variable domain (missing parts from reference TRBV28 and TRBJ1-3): DVKVTQSSRYLVKRTGEKVFLECVQDMDHENMFWYRQDPGLGLRLIYFSYDVKMKEKGDIPEGYSVSREKKERFSLILESASTNQTSMYLCASSLPDRAGNTIYFGEGSWLTVV.

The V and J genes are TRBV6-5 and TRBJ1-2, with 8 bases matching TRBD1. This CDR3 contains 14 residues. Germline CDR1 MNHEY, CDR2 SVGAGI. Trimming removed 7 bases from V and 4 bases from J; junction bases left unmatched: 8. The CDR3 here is CASTPGGIGYGYTF. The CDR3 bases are TGTGCCAGCACACCAGGGGGCATAGGCTATGGCTACACCTTC.

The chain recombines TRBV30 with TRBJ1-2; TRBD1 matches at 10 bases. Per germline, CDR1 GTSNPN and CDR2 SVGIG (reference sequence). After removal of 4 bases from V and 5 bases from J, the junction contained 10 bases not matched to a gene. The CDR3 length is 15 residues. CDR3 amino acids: CAWTRGGTGEYGYTF. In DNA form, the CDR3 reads TGTGCCTGGACCCGAGGTGGGACAGGGGAATATGGCTACACCTTC.

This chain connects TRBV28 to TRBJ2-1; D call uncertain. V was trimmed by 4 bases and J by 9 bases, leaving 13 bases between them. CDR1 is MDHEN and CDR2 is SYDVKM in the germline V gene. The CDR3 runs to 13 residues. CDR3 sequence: CASSSGPKGEQFF. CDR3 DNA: TGTGCCAGCAGTTCCGGCCCAAAAGGTGAGCAGTTCTTC.

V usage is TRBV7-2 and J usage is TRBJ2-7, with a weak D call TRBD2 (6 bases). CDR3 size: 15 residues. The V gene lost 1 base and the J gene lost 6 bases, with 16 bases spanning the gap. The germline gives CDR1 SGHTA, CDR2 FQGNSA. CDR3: CASSLVVGGAGEQYF. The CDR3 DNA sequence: TGTGCCAGCAGCTTAGTGGTCGGGGGAGCGGGCGAGCAGTACTTC.

For the CDR3, the DNA is TGTGCCAGCAGCTTAAGACAGGGCTACAATGAGCAGTTCTTC. Protein sequence: CASSLRQGYNEQFF. The J gene is TRBJ2-1, the V gene TRBV11-3; 7 bases map to TRBD1. Germline CDR1 is SGHNT and CDR2 is YENEEA. J gave up 3 bases and V 2 bases, and 1 base lay outside the gene matches. This CDR3 spans 14 amino acids.

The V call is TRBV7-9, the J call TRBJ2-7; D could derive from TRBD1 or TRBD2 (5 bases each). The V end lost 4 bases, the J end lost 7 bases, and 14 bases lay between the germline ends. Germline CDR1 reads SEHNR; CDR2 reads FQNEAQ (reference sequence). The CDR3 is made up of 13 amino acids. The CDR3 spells CASSSGTVGEQYF. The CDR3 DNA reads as TGTGCCAGCAGCTCCGGGACCGTTGGTGAGCAGTACTTC. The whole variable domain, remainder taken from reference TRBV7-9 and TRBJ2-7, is DTGVSQNPRHKITKRGQNVTFRCDPISEHNRLYWYRQTLGQGPEFLTYFQNEAQLEKSRLLSDRFSAERPKGSFSTLEIQRTEQGDSAMYLCASSSGTVGEQYFGPGTRLTVT.

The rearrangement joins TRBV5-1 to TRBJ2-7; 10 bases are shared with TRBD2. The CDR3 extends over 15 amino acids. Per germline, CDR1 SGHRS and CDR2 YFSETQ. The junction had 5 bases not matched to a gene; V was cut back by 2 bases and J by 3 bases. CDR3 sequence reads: CASSFASGSIYEQYF. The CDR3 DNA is TGCGCCAGCAGCTTTGCTAGCGGGAGCATCTACGAGCAGTACTTC.

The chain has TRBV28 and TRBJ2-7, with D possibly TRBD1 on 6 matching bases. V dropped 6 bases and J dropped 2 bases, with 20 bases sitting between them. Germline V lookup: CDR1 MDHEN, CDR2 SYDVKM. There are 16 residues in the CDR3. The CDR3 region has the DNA TGTGCCAGCAGCCAGGAGGAACCGGGACAAACCTACGAGCAGTACTTC. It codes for CASSQEEPGQTYEQYF. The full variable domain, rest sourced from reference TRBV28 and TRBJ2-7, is DVKVTQSSRYLVKRTGEKVFLECVQDMDHENMFWYRQDPGLGLRLIYFSYDVKMKEKGDIPEGYSVSREKKERFSLILESASTNQTSMYLCASSQEEPGQTYEQYFGPGTRLTVT.

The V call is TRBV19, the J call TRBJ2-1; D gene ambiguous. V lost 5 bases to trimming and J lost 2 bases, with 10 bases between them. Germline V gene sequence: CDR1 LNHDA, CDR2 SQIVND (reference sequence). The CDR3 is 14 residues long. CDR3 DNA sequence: TGTGCCAGTAGTGCCCGAGCGACCTACAATGAGCAGTTCTTC. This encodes CASSARATYNEQFF.

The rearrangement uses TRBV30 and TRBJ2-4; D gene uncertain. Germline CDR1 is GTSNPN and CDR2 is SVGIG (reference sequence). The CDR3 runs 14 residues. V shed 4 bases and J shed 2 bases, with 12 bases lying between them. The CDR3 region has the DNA TGTGCCTGGATGTATAGCCTCTCCAAAAACATTCAGTACTTC. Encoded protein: CAWMYSLSKNIQYF.

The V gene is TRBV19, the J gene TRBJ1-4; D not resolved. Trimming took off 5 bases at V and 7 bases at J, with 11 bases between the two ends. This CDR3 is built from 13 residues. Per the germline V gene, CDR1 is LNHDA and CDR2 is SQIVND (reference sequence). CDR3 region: CASSVVEGEKLFF. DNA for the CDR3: TGTGCCAGTAGTGTTGTGGAGGGTGAAAAACTGTTTTTT.

The CDR3 DNA reads TGTGCCAGCAGTCCGATCGGTACCGGGGGGAGGTACACTGAAGCTTTCTTT. It translates to CASSPIGTGGRYTEAFF. The chain links TRBV27 to TRBJ1-1; the D gene is possibly TRBD1 (5 bases). Germline loops: CDR1 MNHEY, CDR2 SMNVEV (reference sequence). This CDR3 is 17 amino acids long. The V and J ends lost 5 bases and 3 bases respectively, with 22 bases between them.

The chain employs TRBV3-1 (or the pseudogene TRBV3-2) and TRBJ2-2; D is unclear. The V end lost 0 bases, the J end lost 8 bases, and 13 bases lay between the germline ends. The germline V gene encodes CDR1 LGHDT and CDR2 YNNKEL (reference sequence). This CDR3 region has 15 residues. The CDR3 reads CASSQDLLTFGELFF. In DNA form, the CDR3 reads TGTGCCAGCAGCCAAGATCTCCTCACGTTTGGGGAGCTGTTTTTT.

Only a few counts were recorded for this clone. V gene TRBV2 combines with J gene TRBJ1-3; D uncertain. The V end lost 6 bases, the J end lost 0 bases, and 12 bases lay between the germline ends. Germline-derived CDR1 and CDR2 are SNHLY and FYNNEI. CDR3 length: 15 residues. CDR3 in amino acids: CASRPLSSSGNTIYF. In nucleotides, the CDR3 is TGTGCCAGCAGGCCTCTAAGCTCCTCTGGAAACACCATATATTTT.

CDR3 sequence: CASSPRWSGGYNEQFF. The CDR3 region has the DNA TGTGCCAGCAGCCCAAGATGGTCGGGTGGCTACAATGAGCAGTTCTTC. The chain links TRBV11-3 to TRBJ2-1; no clear D gene. The CDR3 loop spans 16 amino acids. V was trimmed by 5 bases and J by 3 bases, leaving 17 bases between them. The germline V gene encodes CDR1 SGHNT and CDR2 YENEEA.

The CDR3 loop reads CASRGIGTGKPYEQYF. CDR3 nucleotides: TGTGCCAGCAGGGGGATCGGGACAGGAAAGCCCTACGAGCAGTACTTC. This sequence joins TRBV2 and TRBJ2-7; 8 nucleotides line up with TRBD1. Germline V CDR1 and CDR2: SNHLY, FYNNEI. The CDR3 is 16 residues long. V lost 6 bases, J lost 2 bases, and 12 bases stayed unmatched. Filled out from reference TRBV2 and TRBJ2-7, the complete variable domain reads EPEVTQTPSHQVTQMGQEVILRCVPISNHLYFYWYRQILGQKVEFLVSFYNNEISEKSEIFDDQFSVERPDGSNFTLKIRSTKLEDSAMYFCASRGIGTGKPYEQYFGPGTRLTVT.

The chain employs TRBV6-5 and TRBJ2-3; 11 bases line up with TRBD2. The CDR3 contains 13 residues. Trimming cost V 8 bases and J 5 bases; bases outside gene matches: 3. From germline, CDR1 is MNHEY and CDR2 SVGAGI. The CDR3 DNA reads TGTGCCAGCGGGACTAGCGGAAGAGATACGCAGTATTTT. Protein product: CASGTSGRDTQYF.

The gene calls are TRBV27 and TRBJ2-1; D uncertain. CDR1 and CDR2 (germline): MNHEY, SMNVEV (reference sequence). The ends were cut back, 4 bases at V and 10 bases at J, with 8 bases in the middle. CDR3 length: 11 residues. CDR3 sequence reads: CASSSFDEQFF. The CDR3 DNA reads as TGTGCCAGCAGTTCCTTTGACGAGCAGTTCTTC.

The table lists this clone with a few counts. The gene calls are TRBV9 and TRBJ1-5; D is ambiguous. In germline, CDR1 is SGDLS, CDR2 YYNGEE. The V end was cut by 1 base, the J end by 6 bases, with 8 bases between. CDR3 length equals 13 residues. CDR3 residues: CASSVRETQPQHF. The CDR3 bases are TGTGCCAGCAGCGTACGAGAGACTCAGCCCCAGCATTTT. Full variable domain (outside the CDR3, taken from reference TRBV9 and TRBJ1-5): DSGVTQTPKHLITATGQRVTLRCSPRSGDLSVYWYQQSLDQGLQFLIQYYNGEERAKGNILERFSAQQFPDLHSELNLSSLELGDSALYFCASSVRETQPQHFGDGTRLSIL.

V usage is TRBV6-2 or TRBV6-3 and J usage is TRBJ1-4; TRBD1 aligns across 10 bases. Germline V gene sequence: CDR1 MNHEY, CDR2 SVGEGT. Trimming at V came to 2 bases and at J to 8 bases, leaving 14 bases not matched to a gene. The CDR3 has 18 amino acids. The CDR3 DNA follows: TGTGCCAGCAGTTACCACCGGGACAGGGGTCTCCAAGAGGAAAAACTGTTTTTT. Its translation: CASSYHRDRGLQEEKLFF.

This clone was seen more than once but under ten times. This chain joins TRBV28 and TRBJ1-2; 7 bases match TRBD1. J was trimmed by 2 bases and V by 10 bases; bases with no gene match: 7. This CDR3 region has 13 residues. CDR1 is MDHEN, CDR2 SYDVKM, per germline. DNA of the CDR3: TGTGCCATCAACCGGGACAGCAACTATGGCTACACCTTC. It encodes CAINRDSNYGYTF.

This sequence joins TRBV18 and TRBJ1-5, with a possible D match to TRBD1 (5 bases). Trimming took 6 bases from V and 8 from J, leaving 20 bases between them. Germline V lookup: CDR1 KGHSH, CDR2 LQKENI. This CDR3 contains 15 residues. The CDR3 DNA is TGTGCCAGCTCCCGGACAAAGGGGCGCGTTGAGCCCCAGCATTTT. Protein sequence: CASSRTKGRVEPQHF.

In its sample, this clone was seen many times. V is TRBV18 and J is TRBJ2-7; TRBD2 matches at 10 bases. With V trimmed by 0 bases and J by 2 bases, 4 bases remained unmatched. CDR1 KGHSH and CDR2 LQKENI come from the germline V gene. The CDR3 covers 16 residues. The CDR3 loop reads CASSPPTSGSPYEQYF. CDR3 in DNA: TGTGCCAGCTCACCACCGACTAGCGGGTCCCCCTACGAGCAGTACTTC. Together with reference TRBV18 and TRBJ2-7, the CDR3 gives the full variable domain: NAGVMQNPRHLVRRRGQEARLRCSPMKGHSHVYWYRQLPEEGLKFMVYLQKENIIDESGMPKERFSAEFPKEGPSILRIQQVVRGDSAAYFCASSPPTSGSPYEQYFGPGTRLTVT.